The 8 T cell receptor beta chains below all came from one sample that was sequenced in a study of T-cell memory formation after mild COVID-19. TCRdb passed the 5' RACE reads through MiXCR, listing each CDR3 protein once. The sample carries more than 250,000 distinct CDR3 sequences, 15% to 20% recorded once. The sample consisted of PBMCs or a T cell subset sorted from them (not recorded which). Every receptor here comes from a man in his late teens or twenties who had mild COVID-19 (a few samples of this study predate the infection). Cell type and time point are not known.

The V gene is TRBV18, the J gene TRBJ2-5, with D tentatively TRBD1 (5 bases). Germline CDR1 KGHSH, CDR2 LQKENI. The V end lost 3 bases, the J end lost 4 bases, and 21 bases lay between the germline ends. The CDR3 spans 17 residues. CDR3 amino acids: CASSPRFSGIDGETQYF. The CDR3 DNA follows: TGTGCCAGCTCACCGAGGTTTTCAGGGATAGACGGAGAGACCCAGTACTTC.

The chain couples TRBV7-9 to TRBJ2-7; 7 nucleotides match TRBD1. The CDR3 runs 13 residues. J lost 5 bases, V lost 6 bases, and 7 bases had no gene match. Germline CDR1 reads SEHNR; CDR2 reads FQNEAQ (reference sequence). The CDR3 sequence: CASRRVGGHEQYF. Here the CDR3 DNA reads TGTGCCAGCAGGAGGGTAGGGGGCCACGAGCAGTACTTC.

The chain is built from TRBV5-1 and TRBJ1-1, with 8 bases aligning to TRBD1. With 4 bases clipped from V and 10 bases from J, the junction kept 9 bases outside the gene matches. Germline CDR1 is SGHRS and CDR2 is YFSETQ. The CDR3 consists of 13 residues. CDR3 nucleotides: TGCGCCAGCAGCGAGCAACAGGGGGTGAGAGCTTTCTTT. As protein: CASSEQQGVRAFF.

This clonotype was seen at least ten times. V is TRBV7-2 and J is TRBJ2-5, with 11 nucleotides matching TRBD1. Germline assignment: CDR1 SGHTA and CDR2 FQGNSA. The ends lost 5 bases at V and 2 bases at J; junction bases unmatched: 1. The CDR3 spans 14 residues. This CDR3 is CASSRDRGQETQYF. The CDR3 DNA is TGTGCCAGCAGCCGGGACAGGGGGCAAGAGACCCAGTACTTC.

This clonotype has a count of ten or more. The chain uses TRBV25-1 and TRBJ1-1; TRBD1 agrees at 7 bases. Looked up from germline, CDR1 is MGHDK and CDR2 is SYGVNS. The V and J ends lost 5 bases and 5 bases, in that order; junction bases with no gene match: 5. The CDR3 spans 13 residues. The CDR3 DNA reads as TGTGCCAGCAGTAAGGGACAGAGGACTGAAGCTTTCTTT. It is translated as CASSKGQRTEAFF.

This clonotype was counted many times. The chain combines TRBV24-1 with TRBJ1-1; D gene ambiguous. V was shortened by 7 bases and J by 7 bases, with 6 bases between the two germline ends. CDR3 length: 10 residues. Germline V CDR1 and CDR2: KGHDR, SFDVKD. The CDR3 nucleotides read TGTGCCACCAGATTCGGTGAAGCTTTCTTT. Residues: CATRFGEAFF.

This clonotype was seen only a few times. The chain is built from TRBV12-3 or TRBV12-4 and TRBJ2-1, with a tentative D call TRBD2 (5 bases). This CDR3 contains 14 residues. The V end was cut by 4 bases, the J end by 5 bases, with 12 bases between. CDR3 in DNA: TGTGCCAGCAGTTGGGTGGAGGCCCACAATGAGCAGTTCTTC. The encoded protein is CASSWVEAHNEQFF.

The rearrangement uses TRBV6-5 and TRBJ1-1, with 10 bases lining up with TRBD1. Germline assignment: CDR1 MNHEY and CDR2 SVGAGI. Trimming cost V 11 bases and J 10 bases; bases outside gene matches: 7. The CDR3 loop spans 11 amino acids. The CDR3 DNA reads as TGTGCCTCCCAGACAGGGGGCCTAGCTTTCTTT. Amino acids: CASQTGGLAFF.